These 26 T cell receptor beta chains originate from one sample sequenced in a study of blood T cell repertoires in COVID-19. Sequencing was performed with immunoSEQ multiplex PCR; in TCRdb, only in-frame clones are kept and a portion is missing. The sample yields 400,000 or so clones, around 86% seen once. Sequencing input: peripheral blood. The receptors were sampled from a human donor in a cohort sampled during active COVID-19.

V gene TRBV15 combines with J gene TRBJ2-2; tentatively, D is TRBD2 (6 bases). The CDR3 extends over 14 amino acids. Trimming shortened V by 1 base and J by 3 bases, and 6 bases separated the two germline ends. The germline V gene has CDR1 LNHNV and CDR2 YYDKDF (reference sequence). CDR3 residues: CATSRGGDTGELFF. CDR3 nucleotide sequence: TGTGCCACCAGCAGAGGGGGGGACACCGGGGAGCTGTTTTTT.

This clone appeared a few times. The CDR3 coding sequence is TGTGCCAGTAGTATGAACAGGGACTATGGCTACACCTTC. Residues: CASSMNRDYGYTF. This sequence joins TRBV19 and TRBJ1-2; D is possibly TRBD1 (6 bases). The CDR3 is 13 amino acids. Per the germline V gene, CDR1 is LNHDA and CDR2 is SQIVND (reference sequence). V lost 3 bases, J lost 3 bases, and 8 bases lay in between.

This clone has only a few counts. The sample carries other DNA sequences with the same CDR3. CDR3 bases: TGTGCCAGCAGTGAAGGGCTAGCGGGGGAGACCCAGTACTTC. This encodes CASSEGLAGETQYF. This chain links TRBV2 with TRBJ2-5, with 9 bases that match TRBD2. The CDR3 totals 14 residues. V shed 1 base, J shed 5 bases, and the junction held 2 bases outside the gene matches. Germline values: CDR1 SNHLY, CDR2 FYNNEI.

For the CDR3, the DNA is TGTGCCAGCAGCTTAGGGCGGGAGTTCTACAATGAGCAGTTCTTC. Translated, it gives CASSLGREFYNEQFF. This chain links TRBV7-9 with TRBJ2-1; TRBD2 matches 7 bases. The germline V gene encodes CDR1 SEHNR and CDR2 FQNEAQ (reference sequence). The CDR3 spans 15 residues. The ends lost 1 base at V and 3 bases at J; junction bases unmatched: 3.

Ten or more counts support this clone. The rearrangement links TRBV27 to TRBJ2-7; D may be TRBD1 (5 bases). The CDR3 has 15 residues. The ends were cut back, 4 bases at V and 1 base at J, with 14 bases in the middle. In germline, CDR1 is MNHEY, CDR2 SMNVEV (reference sequence). The CDR3 region is CASSYDVSGSYEQYF. In DNA, the CDR3 is TGTGCCAGCAGTTACGACGTTTCAGGGTCCTACGAGCAGTACTTC.

This clone was seen once. The chain links TRBV28 to TRBJ2-7; maybe TRBD1 (6 bases). There are 14 residues in the CDR3. Trimming stripped 8 bases from V and 0 bases from J, with 14 bases between. Per the germline V gene, CDR1 is MDHEN and CDR2 is SYDVKM. The CDR3 coding sequence is TGTGCCAGCGGCCCGGGACAAGGCTCCTACGAGCAGTACTTC. Its translation: CASGPGQGSYEQYF.

The J gene is TRBJ1-2, the V gene TRBV3-1 (or the pseudogene TRBV3-2), with D uncertain. V was cut by 1 base and J by 4 bases, with 10 bases left in between. Germline values: CDR1 LGHDT, CDR2 YNNKEL (reference sequence). The CDR3 runs 14 residues. This chain's CDR3 is CASSQGSQSYGYTF. CDR3 DNA: TGTGCCAGCAGCCAAGGTTCACAAAGCTATGGCTACACCTTC.

The gene calls are TRBV9 and TRBJ1-4; D is perhaps TRBD1 (5 bases). V lost 5 bases and J 2 bases, leaving 13 bases between the germline ends. Germline CDR1 reads SGDLS; CDR2 reads YYNGEE. The CDR3 has 15 amino acids. In DNA, the CDR3 is TGTGCCAGCAGTCCGGGGGGGACCACTAATGAAAAACTGTTTTTT. Protein sequence: CASSPGGTTNEKLFF.

The chain links TRBV28 to TRBJ2-1; perhaps TRBD1 as D (5 bases). Germline lookup yields CDR1 MDHEN and CDR2 SYDVKM. The CDR3 extends over 15 amino acids. The V end lost 5 bases, the J end lost 1 base, and 12 bases lay between the germline ends. The CDR3 DNA reads TGTGCCAGCAGTATCTACAGGAATTCCTACAATGAGCAGTTCTTC. Protein: CASSIYRNSYNEQFF.

This clone was counted a single time. V is TRBV25-1 and J is TRBJ2-7; perhaps TRBD2 as D (6 bases). The V end lost 4 bases, the J end lost 2 bases, and 18 bases lay between the germline ends. The germline V gene has CDR1 MGHDK and CDR2 SYGVNS. The CDR3 spans 16 residues. CDR3 in amino acids: CASSGGVEGEAYEQYF. As DNA, the CDR3 is TGTGCCAGCAGTGGAGGGGTGGAGGGAGAGGCCTACGAGCAGTACTTC.

The V and J genes are TRBV7-8 and TRBJ1-6, with D possibly being TRBD1 (6 bases). Germline CDR1 is SGHVS and CDR2 is FQNEAQ. The V gene lost 7 bases and the J gene lost 8 bases, with 12 bases spanning the gap. The length of the CDR3 is 13 residues. The CDR3: CASNPTGDSPLHF. For the CDR3, the DNA is TGTGCCAGCAACCCGACAGGAGATTCACCCCTCCACTTT.

The rearrangement joins TRBV30 to TRBJ1-5, with 7 nucleotides matching TRBD1. V was clipped by 5 bases and J by 5 bases; unmatched bases: 6. Per germline, CDR1 GTSNPN and CDR2 SVGIG (reference sequence). The CDR3 runs 13 residues. The CDR3 DNA is TGTGCCTGGGACGGAGGACAGGATCAGCCCCAGCATTTT. Amino acids: CAWDGGQDQPQHF.

The chain joins TRBV25-1 to TRBJ2-7; D gene uncertain. V gave up 3 bases and J gave up 0 bases, with 9 bases separating them. This CDR3 contains 14 residues. The germline V gene has CDR1 MGHDK and CDR2 SYGVNS. The CDR3 nucleotides read TGTGCCAGCAGTGATAATCTCGGCTCCTACGAGCAGTACTTC. Translation gives CASSDNLGSYEQYF.

The V call is TRBV6-6, the J call TRBJ2-5; D might be TRBD2 (7 bases). The CDR3 consists of 15 residues. V lost 5 bases and J 2 bases, leaving 15 bases between the germline ends. Germline CDR1 MNHNY, CDR2 SVGAGI (reference sequence). The CDR3 loop reads CASSAVGGPQETQYF. For the CDR3, the DNA is TGTGCCAGCAGTGCTGTGGGGGGGCCGCAAGAGACCCAGTACTTC.

The V gene is TRBV5-1, the J gene TRBJ2-1; the D is unclear. V was cut by 0 bases and J by 8 bases, with 9 bases left in between. The CDR3 is 13 amino acids. Germline assignment: CDR1 SGHRS and CDR2 YFSETQ. CDR3 loop: CASSLAAGDEQFF. CDR3 DNA: TGCGCCAGCAGCTTGGCCGCCGGAGATGAGCAGTTCTTC. The variable domain in full, with the rest retrieved from reference TRBV5-1 and TRBJ2-1, is KAGVTQTPRYLIKTRGQQVTLSCSPISGHRSVSWYQQTPGQGLQFLFEYFSETQRNKGNFPGRFSGRQFSNSRSEMNVSTLELGDSALYLCASSLAAGDEQFFGPGTRLTVL.

This chain connects TRBV3-1 (or the pseudogene TRBV3-2) to TRBJ2-3; 7 nucleotides line up with TRBD2. CDR1 and CDR2 (germline): LGHDT, YNNKEL (reference sequence). V was pared by 7 bases and J by 5 bases, with 6 bases of the junction left unmatched. This CDR3 has 13 residues. Here the CDR3 reads CASTGPSGDTQYF. The DNA for the CDR3 is TGTGCCAGCACAGGGCCTAGCGGAGATACGCAGTATTTT.

The chain employs TRBV7-9 and TRBJ2-5, with a tentative D call TRBD2 (6 bases). This CDR3 region has 16 residues. Per the germline V gene, CDR1 is SEHNR and CDR2 is FQNEAQ (reference sequence). The V gene lost 5 bases and the J gene lost 3 bases, with 19 bases spanning the gap. CDR3 in amino acids: CASSIPGLTSKETQYF. DNA of the CDR3: TGTGCCAGCAGCATCCCGGGACTCACTTCCAAAGAGACCCAGTACTTC.

V is TRBV28 and J is TRBJ1-4, with TRBD1 matching over 9 bases. The length of the CDR3 is 15 residues. V shed 3 bases and J 8 bases; nucleotides not matched to a gene: 7. Germline-derived CDR1 and CDR2 are MDHEN and SYDVKM. The CDR3 nucleotides read TGTGCCAGCAGTTTGCCGGGACAGGGTCGGGAAAAACTGTTTTTT. As protein: CASSLPGQGREKLFF.

J is TRBJ2-2 and V is TRBV3-1 (or the pseudogene TRBV3-2); D call uncertain. The CDR3 length is 12 residues. V was pared by 4 bases and J by 4 bases, with 4 bases between. Germline assignment: CDR1 LGHDT and CDR2 YNNKEL (reference sequence). The CDR3 DNA is TGTGCCAGCAGCCTATTCACCGGGGAGCTGTTTTTT. Translated, it gives CASSLFTGELFF.

This chain links TRBV19 with TRBJ1-3; weak D call: TRBD1 (6 bases). V was clipped by 5 bases and J by 4 bases, with 12 bases between them. This CDR3 spans 14 amino acids. CDR1 is LNHDA and CDR2 is SQIVND in the germline V gene (reference sequence). CDR3: CASSSTGLGNTIYF. CDR3 coding DNA: TGTGCCAGTAGTTCGACAGGTTTAGGAAACACCATATATTTT.

The count of this clone is one. This chain links TRBV2 with TRBJ2-5; the match to TRBD2 covers 9 bases. Trimming removed 4 bases from V and 5 bases from J; junction bases left unmatched: 5. Germline-derived CDR1 and CDR2 are SNHLY and FYNNEI. This CDR3 region has 14 residues. The CDR3 loop is CASSAGLARETQYF. DNA for the CDR3: TGTGCCAGCAGTGCTGGACTAGCGAGGGAGACCCAGTACTTC.

The chain employs TRBV6-2 or TRBV6-3 and TRBJ2-7; no definite D call. V lost 3 bases and J 4 bases, leaving 16 bases between the germline ends. In germline, CDR1 is MNHEY, CDR2 SVGEGT. The CDR3 spans 15 residues. The CDR3 nucleotides are TGTGCCAGCAGTTATTACGCCTCGGTGCAATACGAGCAGTACTTC. This encodes CASSYYASVQYEQYF.

The rearrangement joins TRBV6-4 to TRBJ1-1; TRBD1 aligns across 7 bases. Germline V CDR1 and CDR2: MRHNA, SNTAGT. V trimming: 0 bases; J trimming: 4 bases; junction bases outside the gene matches: 5. This CDR3 has 15 amino acids. The CDR3 region is CASSDSEGAVTEAFF. CDR3 nucleotide sequence: TGTGCCAGCAGTGACTCGGAGGGGGCGGTCACTGAAGCTTTCTTT.

The chain combines TRBV7-2 with TRBJ2-7, with 11 bases lining up with TRBD1. This CDR3 is 15 amino acids long. V was pared by 3 bases and J by 3 bases, with 4 bases of the junction left unmatched. Germline V lookup: CDR1 SGHTA, CDR2 FQGNSA. The CDR3 sequence is CASSFSGTGGYEQYF. Written as DNA, the CDR3 is TGTGCCAGCAGCTTCTCCGGGACAGGGGGCTACGAGCAGTACTTC.

The rearrangement uses TRBV16 and TRBJ2-7, with D possibly TRBD1 on 5 matching bases. V lost 5 bases and J 3 bases, leaving 20 bases between the germline ends. Germline V gene sequence: CDR1 KGHSY, CDR2 FQNENV. The CDR3 is made up of 16 amino acids. The CDR3 DNA reads TGTGCCAGCAGCTCAATTACTAAGGGGTTTCTCTACGAGCAGTACTTC. Its protein is CASSSITKGFLYEQYF.

CDR3 sequence: CASSQGAANEKLFF. The CDR3 bases are TGTGCCAGCAGTCAGGGGGCCGCTAATGAAAAACTGTTTTTT. The chain employs TRBV6-5 and TRBJ1-4; the match to TRBD1 covers 8 bases. The V gene end was trimmed by 5 bases and the J gene end by 3 bases; junction bases not matched to a gene: 2. Germline V gene lookup returns CDR1 MNHEY and CDR2 SVGAGI. This CDR3 is 14 amino acids long.